This entry features one T cell receptor (beta chain) sequence. Its antigen specificity is not known. No per-base quality is available; no much larger clone lies one base away. Library prep was done by RACE. Sequencing relied on a NextSeq 500. During library preparation, unique molecular identifiers were attached to individual cDNA molecules so that TCRs could be counted in a quantitative, reproducible way. For every blood RNA sample, sequencing covered both the TCR alpha and TCR beta chains. The source study handled its data this way. The median number of TCRs per sample was some 100,000, ranging from about 23,224 to 750,000. The Decombinator software suite was used to annotate the V, J and CDR3 of the TCR reads. To make PS versus PT1 abundance plots, every sample was subsampled to the same number of TCRs (28,000). Expanded TCRs were defined as absent before sensitization and observed at least eight times at the 2-week time point. TCRdb reworked the public reads: Q25 trimming with fastp, MiXCR clone assembly, productive beta chains retained. Rows with a matching CDR3 protein are joined into one entry that keeps the most common DNA and genes. These V and J calls rely on TCRdb rather than the paper's analysis. Here the sample has tens of thousands of distinct CDR3 sequences; roughly 7.6% occur a single time. The ten largest account for 1.5% to 1.9% of the sample.

This entry is derived from a study of human T cells and chemical hapten exposure (dated by TCRdb to the early 2020s). About the study as a whole: For sensitization, 2% DPC in acetone was applied to an approximately 2 cm by approximately 2 cm area of upper inner arm skin. Throughout the study period of around 25 weeks, patients also received therapeutic DPC doses to the scalp every week. Patch testing on the upper back used Finn chambers containing 0.01% DPC, with scoring done after 6 days according to International Contact Dermatitis Research Group standards. The patient cohort, mostly female, included alopecia areata with under or over 50% scalp involvement, alopecia totalis and alopecia universalis. The libraries were sequenced as a pool, and the TCR yield per sample differed mostly because of small variations in library volumes within the pool. The study tracked peripheral blood TCR repertoire changes in vivo during primary and secondary sensitization to the hapten diphenylcyclopropenone (DPC) in alopecia patients. Blood was sampled from patients pre-sensitization (week 0) and at 2, 6 and about 24 weeks after DPC sensitization. Blood for TCR sequencing was provided by twenty-nine alopecia patients at one to four time points (pre-sensitization, 2, 6 and 24 weeks).

Broad study findings and their caveats: No change with DPC sensitization was found in the number of TCRs above 1 in 1000 frequency, and no evidence of global repertoire structure alterations was found. Patch test score was positively correlated with the number of PT1 expanded TCRs, with significance at thresholds 8, 16 and 32 but not at 4. Alopecia, a presumed autoimmune disease, was present in all patients, so the immune response of the patients might differ from that of healthy individuals. Expanded TCRs formed significantly more large CDR3 similarity clusters than pre-sensitization or healthy control sets, consistent with antigen-driven responses. After repeated subsampling, changes were observed in the strength of the expansion versus patch-test correlation and in the threshold at which the correlation became significant.

The time point label here, explained by the study, means: patch test 1, 2 weeks after DPC sensitization. The treatment or condition tag for this specimen amounts to: therapeutic diphenylcyclopropenone sensitization with weekly scalp DPC. At every patch-test visit, the blood draw took place before the patch test was put on. Eligible patients were aged 18 to 70, diagnosed with alopecia, deemed suitable for DPC therapy, and excluded if pregnant. Total RNA was extracted from unfractionated whole blood collected in Tempus Blood RNA tubes. The CDR3 holds 15 amino acids from the cysteine to the phenylalanine. The sequence is cut down to CDR3 DNA, 45 bases in frame from base 1. CDR1 and CDR2, per the germline V gene, are SGHTA and FQGNSA. Germline trimming: 5 bases from V, 4 bases from J; junction bases outside gene matches: 5.

The receptor's source is a woman aged 25 to 45 with alopecia areata. Some clones in this sample may be carry-over from other donors' samples. The material was whole blood, obtained in connection with sensitization to the hapten diphenylcyclopropenone (DPC). This receptor chain uses TRBV7-2 and TRBJ1-5; 10 junctional bases match TRBD1. CDR3 region: CASSHRTGGNQPQHF. The DNA reads TGTGCCAGCAGCCACAGGACAGGGGGAAATCAGCCCCAGCATTTT.